One sample yielded the 27 T cell receptor beta chains listed below, sequenced in a study of blood T cell repertoires in COVID-19. Assay: immunoSEQ multiplex PCR; the TCRdb copy retains only in-frame clones and omits some. The table includes tens of thousands of clones, approximately 80% detected once. The sequenced sample consisted of peripheral blood. Source of these receptors: a woman in her seventies with acute or convalescent COVID-19.

The chain couples TRBV9 to TRBJ2-5; TRBD2 aligns across 15 bases. CDR3 length equals 17 residues. Germline CDR1 SGDLS, CDR2 YYNGEE. Trimming removed 4 bases from V and 5 bases from J; junction bases left unmatched: 9. The CDR3 protein is CASSPRGLAGGGETQYF. CDR3 DNA: TGTGCCAGCAGCCCCAGAGGACTAGCGGGGGGGGGTGAGACCCAGTACTTC.

This clone has only one observation. The chain links TRBV9 to TRBJ1-1; D is undetermined. V dropped 0 bases and J dropped 1 base, with 16 bases sitting between them. This CDR3 contains 17 residues. Germline V gives CDR1 SGDLS, CDR2 YYNGEE. The CDR3 sequence: CASSVGRGTPRNTEAFF. In nucleotides, the CDR3 is TGTGCCAGCAGCGTAGGTCGGGGTACACCCCGGAACACTGAAGCTTTCTTT.

This sequence joins TRBV3-1 (or the pseudogene TRBV3-2) and TRBJ1-2, with D tentatively TRBD1 (5 bases). V lost 4 bases and J lost 4, with 13 bases in between. Germline CDR1 LGHDT, CDR2 YNNKEL (reference sequence). The CDR3 has 14 amino acids. The CDR3 spells CASSPWRGTYGYTF. The CDR3 DNA sequence: TGTGCCAGCAGCCCCTGGCGGGGGACCTATGGCTACACCTTC.

The chain couples TRBV19 to TRBJ1-5; D unresolved. This CDR3 comprises 10 residues. The germline V gene has CDR1 LNHDA and CDR2 SQIVND (reference sequence). V lost 7 bases, J lost 5 bases, and 3 bases lay in between. Written as DNA, the CDR3 is TGTGCCAGTAACTATCAGCCCCAGCATTTT. This sequence encodes CASNYQPQHF. Full variable domain (rest looked up from reference TRBV19 and TRBJ1-5): DGGITQSPKYLFRKEGQNVTLSCEQNLNHDAMYWYRQDPGQGLRLIYYSQIVNDFQKGDIAEGYSVSREKKESFPLTVTSAQKNPTAFYLCASNYQPQHFGDGTRLSIL.

This sequence joins TRBV7-6 and TRBJ2-3; 9 bases fit TRBD2. Germline V CDR1 and CDR2: SGHVS, FNYEAQ. V lost 0 bases, J lost 4 bases, and 5 bases stayed unmatched. The CDR3 has 16 amino acids. The CDR3 bases are TGTGCCAGCAGCTTAGCCGCGGGAGGGCCCTCAGATACGCAGTATTTT. This sequence encodes CASSLAAGGPSDTQYF.

In its sample, this clone was seen a few times. J is TRBJ2-7 and V is TRBV27; 9 nucleotides match TRBD1. The V segment lost 4 bases and the J segment 2 bases; nucleotides outside the gene matches: 0. Germline V lookup: CDR1 MNHEY, CDR2 SMNVEV (reference sequence). The CDR3 runs 13 residues. The CDR3 here is CASSWTGAYEQYF. CDR3 DNA sequence: TGTGCCAGCAGTTGGACAGGGGCCTACGAGCAGTACTTC.

The genes are TRBV4-1 and TRBJ2-1, with 11 bases that match TRBD2. CDR1 and CDR2 (germline): MGHRA, YSYEKL. Trimming cost V 0 bases and J 12 bases; bases outside gene matches: 7. The CDR3 is made up of 15 amino acids. CDR3 loop: CASSQELAGGPGQFF. In DNA form, the CDR3 reads TGCGCCAGCAGCCAAGAGCTAGCGGGAGGCCCGGGGCAGTTCTTC.

V gene TRBV11-2 combines with J gene TRBJ2-7; D is perhaps TRBD2 (6 bases). This CDR3 region has 15 residues. V was clipped by 5 bases and J by 3 bases, with 17 bases between them. CDR1 and CDR2 (germline): SGHAT, FQNNGV. CDR3: CASSDQDYLVYEQYF. The CDR3 nucleotides are TGTGCCAGCAGCGATCAGGACTACCTCGTCTACGAGCAGTACTTC.

The chain employs TRBV30 and TRBJ1-2; D may be TRBD1 (5 bases). Germline V gene data show CDR1 as GTSNPN and CDR2 as SVGIG (reference sequence). V gave up 0 bases and J gave up 7 bases, with 9 bases separating them. The CDR3 loop spans 12 amino acids. The CDR3 DNA follows: TGTGCCTGGAGTGTACACGGGGGTGGCTACACCTTC. Amino acids: CAWSVHGGGYTF.

This clone was detected once. V and J are TRBV20-1 and TRBJ2-7; TRBD1 matches at 8 bases. Germline CDR1 DFQATT, CDR2 SNEGSKA (reference sequence). The CDR3 covers 14 residues. The ends lost 3 bases at V and 1 base at J; junction bases unmatched: 5. The CDR3 nucleotides read TGCAGTGCTAGTTTCCAGGGGGCTTCCTACGAGCAGTACTTC. Amino acids: CSASFQGASYEQYF.

This chain uses TRBV6-6 with TRBJ2-7; TRBD2 agrees at 7 bases. This CDR3 is built from 14 residues. Germline CDR1 MNHNY, CDR2 SVGAGI (reference sequence). J lost 5 bases, V lost 2 bases, and 6 bases had no gene match. CDR3 protein: CASSYGRAGDEQYF. DNA for the CDR3: TGTGCCAGCAGTTACGGGCGCGCGGGAGACGAGCAGTACTTC.

This chain joins TRBV5-5 and TRBJ1-1, with no clear D. V shed 0 bases and J shed 6 bases, with 12 bases lying between them. CDR3 length: 14 amino acids. Germline CDR1 reads SGHKS; CDR2 reads YYEKEE (reference sequence). The CDR3 nucleotides are TGTGCCAGCAGCTTGGCCGGGAGGGTTCCTGAAGCTTTCTTT. Translating it yields CASSLAGRVPEAFF.

This clone came up a few times. The chain carries TRBV12-5 and TRBJ2-1, with D tentatively TRBD2 (5 bases). V was clipped by 4 bases and J by 4 bases, with 14 bases between them. CDR1 and CDR2 from the germline V gene are LGHNT and FRNRAP. The CDR3 is 15 amino acids. CDR3 coding DNA: TGTGCTAGTGGTTCCCCGGGCGGGCGTTACAATGAGCAGTTCTTC. Translating it yields CASGSPGGRYNEQFF.

This chain connects TRBV3-1 (or the pseudogene TRBV3-2) to TRBJ1-4; 8 nucleotides agree with TRBD1. The V and J ends lost 4 bases and 0 bases, in that order; junction bases with no gene match: 10. The CDR3 length is 18 residues. Per germline, CDR1 LGHDT and CDR2 YNNKEL (reference sequence). CDR3 amino acids: CASSPRQGRTATNEKLFF. Here the CDR3 DNA reads TGTGCCAGCAGCCCGAGACAGGGGAGGACTGCAACTAATGAAAAACTGTTTTTT.

V is TRBV14 and J is TRBJ1-1; the match to TRBD1 covers 9 bases. The CDR3 loop spans 16 amino acids. Trimming cost V 2 bases and J 1 base; bases outside gene matches: 5. Looked up from germline, CDR1 is SGHDN and CDR2 is FVKESK. The CDR3 coding sequence is TGTGCCAGCAGCCAACCCATGGGACAGGGGAACACTGAAGCTTTCTTT. Protein: CASSQPMGQGNTEAFF.

The V and J genes are TRBV13 and TRBJ1-2; 7 bases map to TRBD1. Germline V CDR1 and CDR2: PRHDT, FYEKMQ (reference sequence). CDR3 length: 15 amino acids. J was trimmed by 4 bases and V by 0 bases; bases with no gene match: 5. CDR3 bases: TGTGCCAGCAGCTTAGGGACAGGGCTTACCTATGGCTACACCTTC. This translates into CASSLGTGLTYGYTF.

This CDR3 is CAISEPGRGWGYTF. The CDR3 DNA follows: TGTGCCATCAGTGAGCCGGGTAGGGGTTGGGGCTACACCTTC. The V call is TRBV10-3, the J call TRBJ1-2; D is perhaps TRBD1 (5 bases). The CDR3 consists of 14 residues. Trimming shortened V by 2 bases and J by 8 bases, and 15 bases separated the two germline ends. The germline V gene has CDR1 ENHRY and CDR2 SYGVKD.

This clone came up once. The V call is TRBV27, the J call TRBJ2-1; 9 positions agree with TRBD1. J was trimmed by 7 bases and V by 5 bases; bases with no gene match: 6. CDR3 size: 14 residues. CDR1 is MNHEY and CDR2 is SMNVEV in the germline V gene (reference sequence). CDR3 DNA: TGTGCCAGCAGTCCCCGGACAGGGGATAATGAGCAGTTCTTC. Its translation: CASSPRTGDNEQFF.

The chain's CDR3 is CASSLALRGRARNEQFF. As DNA, the CDR3 is TGTGCCAGCAGCTTAGCACTTCGGGGGAGGGCCAGGAATGAGCAGTTCTTC. V usage is TRBV7-9 and J usage is TRBJ2-1; TRBD2 matches 7 bases. The V and J ends lost 0 bases and 7 bases, in that order; junction bases with no gene match: 12. Germline loops: CDR1 SEHNR, CDR2 FQNEAQ (reference sequence). The CDR3 is 17 amino acids.

The chain carries TRBV4-2 and TRBJ2-1, with 11 bases aligning to TRBD2. J was trimmed by 6 bases and V by 0 bases; bases with no gene match: 7. Germline V gene sequence: CDR1 LGHNA, CDR2 YNFKEQ. CDR3 size: 17 residues. The chain's CDR3 is CASSQDALAGAGNEQFF. CDR3 nucleotides: TGTGCCAGCAGCCAAGATGCACTAGCGGGAGCCGGCAATGAGCAGTTCTTC.

This rearrangement joins TRBV27 to TRBJ2-5; 8 bases are a match to TRBD2. J lost 6 bases, V lost 5 bases, and 11 bases had no gene match. This CDR3 comprises 15 residues. The germline V gene has CDR1 MNHEY and CDR2 SMNVEV (reference sequence). The CDR3 coding sequence is TGTGCCAGCAGTCGGGGAGCACGCGGGGGGCAGACCCAGTACTTC. Translating gives CASSRGARGGQTQYF.

This CDR3 is CASSPLRGGPSGEQYF. DNA of the CDR3: TGTGCCAGCAGCCCCTTAAGGGGAGGGCCTAGTGGCGAGCAGTACTTC. This chain joins TRBV4-2 and TRBJ2-7; 7 bases map to TRBD2. CDR1 is LGHNA, CDR2 YNFKEQ, per germline. Trimming cost V 4 bases and J 6 bases; bases outside gene matches: 15. The CDR3 totals 16 residues.

This clone was seen a handful of times. This chain connects TRBV28 to TRBJ2-7; TRBD1 agrees at 10 bases. Trimming removed 6 bases from V and 4 bases from J; junction bases left unmatched: 12. This CDR3 contains 16 residues. Germline V gene sequence: CDR1 MDHEN, CDR2 SYDVKM. CDR3 coding DNA: TGTGCCAGCAGAACCCACCTCCGGGACAGGGGTTACGAGCAGTACTTC. Protein sequence: CASRTHLRDRGYEQYF.

The gene calls are TRBV5-1 and TRBJ2-7; 13 bases line up with TRBD2. Unmatched junction bases numbered 12, after V lost 4 bases and J lost 5 bases. The CDR3 runs 17 residues. CDR1 and CDR2 from the germline V gene are SGHRS and YFSETQ. The DNA for the CDR3 is TGCGCCAGCAGCCCCGGACTAGCGGGAGCTTTGGTGAACGAGCAGTACTTC. Its translation is CASSPGLAGALVNEQYF.

The chain links TRBV18 to TRBJ2-4; 7 nucleotides match TRBD2. Losses at the gene ends were 1 base for V and 0 bases for J; bases not matched to a gene: 0. CDR1 and CDR2 from the germline V gene are KGHSH and LQKENI. This CDR3 contains 15 residues. The CDR3 protein is CASSPLAGAKNIQYF. CDR3 nucleotides: TGTGCCAGCTCACCACTAGCGGGAGCCAAAAACATTCAGTACTTC.

The V and J genes are TRBV10-3 and TRBJ2-2, with D uncertain. This CDR3 region has 12 residues. CDR1 and CDR2 from the germline V gene are ENHRY and SYGVKD. V was shortened by 8 bases and J by 4 bases, with 8 bases between the two germline ends. In DNA, the CDR3 is TGTGCCATCGGCCTCGCCACCGGGGAGCTGTTTTTT. As protein: CAIGLATGELFF.

The V gene is TRBV3-1 (or the pseudogene TRBV3-2), the J gene TRBJ1-2; 10 bases match TRBD1. The CDR3 is 15 amino acids. The J segment lost 8 bases and the V segment lost 3 bases, leaving 9 bases of the junction unmatched. Germline values: CDR1 LGHDT, CDR2 YNNKEL (reference sequence). CDR3 sequence reads: CASSQGGQGVSGYTF. CDR3 DNA sequence: TGTGCCAGCAGCCAGGGAGGACAGGGGGTGTCAGGCTACACCTTC.